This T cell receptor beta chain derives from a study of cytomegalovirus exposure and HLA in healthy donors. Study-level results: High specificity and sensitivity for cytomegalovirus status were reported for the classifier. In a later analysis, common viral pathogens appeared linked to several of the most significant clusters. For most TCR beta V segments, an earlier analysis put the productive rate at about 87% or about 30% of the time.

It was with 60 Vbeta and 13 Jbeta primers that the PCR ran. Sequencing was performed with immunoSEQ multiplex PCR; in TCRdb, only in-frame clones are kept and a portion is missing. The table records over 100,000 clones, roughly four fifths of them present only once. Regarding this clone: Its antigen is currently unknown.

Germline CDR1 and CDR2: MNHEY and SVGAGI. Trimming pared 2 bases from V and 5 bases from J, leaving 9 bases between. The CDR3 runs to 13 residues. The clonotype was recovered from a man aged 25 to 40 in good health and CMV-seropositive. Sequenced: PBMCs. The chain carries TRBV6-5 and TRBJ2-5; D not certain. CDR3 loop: CASSYTERETQYF. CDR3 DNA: TGTGCCAGCAGTTACACCGAGAGGGAGACCCAGTACTTC.